This T cell receptor (beta chain) was observed in a study of cytomegalovirus exposure and HLA in healthy donors. The study's findings and limits: A few chains linked to CMV were shown in vitro to be specific for CMV antigens. In a later analysis, across HLA loci, associated TCR counts were highest for DRB1, lowest for HLA-C. Reports described diagnosis of cytomegalovirus status by the classifier as highly specific and sensitive. Further analysis was carried out later, and it showed several of the most significant clusters appearing linked to common viral pathogens.

With respect to this clone: The antigen is not known.

PCR was performed using 60 Vbeta and 13 Jbeta primers. Assay used: immunoSEQ multiplex PCR; TCRdb lists only in-frame clones, some missing. The profile covers roughly 200,000 clones, with over 70% appearing a single time and over 2.5% taken by the ten largest. The CDR3 contains 15 residues. Unmatched junction bases numbered 9, after V lost 4 bases and J lost 6 bases. CDR1 is SGHRS, CDR2 YFSETQ, per germline. This rearrangement joins TRBV5-1 to TRBJ1-4, with TRBD1 matching 7 bases. This receptor was taken from a male donor in good health and CMV-seronegative. Source material: PBMCs. CDR3 protein: CASSPAGGLDEKLFF. CDR3 nucleotides: TGCGCCAGCAGCCCGGCAGGGGGGTTGGATGAAAAACTGTTTTTT.